This section outlines one TCR beta chain sequence together with its context. What it binds is unknown. The data were taken from a study of T cell repertoires in cytomegalovirus infection. TCRdb fed the reads into MiXCR, producing one record per CDR3 protein. The table shows approximately 990,000 distinct CDR3 sequences, with under 40% occurring only once. The source material was cultured CD8+ T cells from PBMCs, sampled from culture after CMV antigen stimulation. This clonotype originated in a human donor in good health (CMV status not recorded). Some clones in this sample may be carry-over from other donors' samples.

The CDR3 DNA reads TGTGCCAGCAGCCAAGAGAGGAAAAACGAGCAGTACTTC. Residues: CASSQERKNEQYF. This chain links TRBV3-1 with TRBJ2-7; D remains ambiguous. The ends were cut back, 0 bases at V and 5 bases at J, with 8 bases in the middle. The CDR3 has 13 residues. CDR1 and CDR2 (germline): LGHDT, YNNKEL (reference sequence).